This is a list of T cell receptor beta chains from one sample in a study of blood T cell repertoires in COVID-19. This table comes from immunoSEQ multiplex PCR, and its TCRdb copy is limited to in-frame clones, with some not included. Here the sample spans roughly 150,000 clones, 83% being singletons. The specimen sequenced was peripheral blood. Receptors originate from an elderly woman with acute or convalescent COVID-19. Both conserved end residues are part of each CDR3. A D gene is named only where the DNA matches it firmly.

D gene	J gene	V gene	CDR3 DNA	CDR3 protein
TRBD1	TRBJ2-2	TRBV9	TGTGCCAGCAGCGTAAGTAGGTCAGGGGGTGGGACCGGGGAGCTGTTTTTT	CASSVSRSGGGTGELFF
TRBD1	TRBJ2-7	TRBV7-2	TGTGCCAGCAGCACCGGGACAGGGGACGAGCAGTACTTC	CASSTGTGDEQYF
TRBD1	TRBJ1-5	TRBV30	TGTGCCTGGAGTACGGGACAGGGTCAGCCCCAGCATTTT	CAWSTGQGQPQHF
TRBD2	TRBJ2-3	TRBV29-1	TGCAGCGTTGGTGGCGTTAGCGGGGGAGATACGCAGTATTTT	CSVGGVSGGDTQYF
TRBD1	TRBJ2-1	TRBV3-1/TRBV3-2	TGTGCCAGCAGCCAATTAGGCCGGGACAGGGTCTGGGATGAGCAGTTCTTC	CASSQLGRDRVWDEQFF
-	TRBJ1-2	TRBV11-1	TGTGCCAGCAGCCCCAGGGGTACGCTGGTGGACTATGGCTACACCTTC	CASSPRGTLVDYGYTF
TRBD1	TRBJ2-3	TRBV29-1	TGCAGCGTTTTCATAGACAGGGGCACAGATACGCAGTATTTT	CSVFIDRGTDTQYF
TRBD1	TRBJ2-7	TRBV30	TGTGCCTGGAGCCGGCCAGGGGGTACCTACGAGCAGTACTTC	CAWSRPGGTYEQYF
TRBD2	TRBJ2-1	TRBV9	TGTGCCAGCAGCTCCGGGATCCTAGCGGGCGGCGCTTACAATGAGCAGTTCTTC	CASSSGILAGGAYNEQFF
-	TRBJ2-7	TRBV5-4	TGTGCCAGCAGCTCAGGCCTATCCTACGAGCAGTACTTC	CASSSGLSYEQYF